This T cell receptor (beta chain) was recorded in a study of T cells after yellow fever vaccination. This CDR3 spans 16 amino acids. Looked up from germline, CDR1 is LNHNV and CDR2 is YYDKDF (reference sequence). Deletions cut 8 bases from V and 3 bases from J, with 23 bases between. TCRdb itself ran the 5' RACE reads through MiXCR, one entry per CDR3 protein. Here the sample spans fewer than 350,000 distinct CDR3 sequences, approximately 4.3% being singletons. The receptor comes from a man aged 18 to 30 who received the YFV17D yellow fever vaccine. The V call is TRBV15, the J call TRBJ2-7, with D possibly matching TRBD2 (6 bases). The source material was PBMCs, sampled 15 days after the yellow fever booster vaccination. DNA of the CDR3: TGTGCCACCTCACCCCCCCCTTGGCGGGACCACTACGAGCAGTACTTC. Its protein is CATSPPPWRDHYEQYF. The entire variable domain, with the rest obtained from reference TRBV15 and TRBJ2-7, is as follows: DAMVIQNPRYQVTQFGKPVTLSCSQTLNHNVMYWYQQKSSQAPKLLFHYYDKDFNNEADTPDNFQSRRPNTSFCFLDIRSPGLGDTAMYLCATSPPPWRDHYEQYFGPGTRLTVT.